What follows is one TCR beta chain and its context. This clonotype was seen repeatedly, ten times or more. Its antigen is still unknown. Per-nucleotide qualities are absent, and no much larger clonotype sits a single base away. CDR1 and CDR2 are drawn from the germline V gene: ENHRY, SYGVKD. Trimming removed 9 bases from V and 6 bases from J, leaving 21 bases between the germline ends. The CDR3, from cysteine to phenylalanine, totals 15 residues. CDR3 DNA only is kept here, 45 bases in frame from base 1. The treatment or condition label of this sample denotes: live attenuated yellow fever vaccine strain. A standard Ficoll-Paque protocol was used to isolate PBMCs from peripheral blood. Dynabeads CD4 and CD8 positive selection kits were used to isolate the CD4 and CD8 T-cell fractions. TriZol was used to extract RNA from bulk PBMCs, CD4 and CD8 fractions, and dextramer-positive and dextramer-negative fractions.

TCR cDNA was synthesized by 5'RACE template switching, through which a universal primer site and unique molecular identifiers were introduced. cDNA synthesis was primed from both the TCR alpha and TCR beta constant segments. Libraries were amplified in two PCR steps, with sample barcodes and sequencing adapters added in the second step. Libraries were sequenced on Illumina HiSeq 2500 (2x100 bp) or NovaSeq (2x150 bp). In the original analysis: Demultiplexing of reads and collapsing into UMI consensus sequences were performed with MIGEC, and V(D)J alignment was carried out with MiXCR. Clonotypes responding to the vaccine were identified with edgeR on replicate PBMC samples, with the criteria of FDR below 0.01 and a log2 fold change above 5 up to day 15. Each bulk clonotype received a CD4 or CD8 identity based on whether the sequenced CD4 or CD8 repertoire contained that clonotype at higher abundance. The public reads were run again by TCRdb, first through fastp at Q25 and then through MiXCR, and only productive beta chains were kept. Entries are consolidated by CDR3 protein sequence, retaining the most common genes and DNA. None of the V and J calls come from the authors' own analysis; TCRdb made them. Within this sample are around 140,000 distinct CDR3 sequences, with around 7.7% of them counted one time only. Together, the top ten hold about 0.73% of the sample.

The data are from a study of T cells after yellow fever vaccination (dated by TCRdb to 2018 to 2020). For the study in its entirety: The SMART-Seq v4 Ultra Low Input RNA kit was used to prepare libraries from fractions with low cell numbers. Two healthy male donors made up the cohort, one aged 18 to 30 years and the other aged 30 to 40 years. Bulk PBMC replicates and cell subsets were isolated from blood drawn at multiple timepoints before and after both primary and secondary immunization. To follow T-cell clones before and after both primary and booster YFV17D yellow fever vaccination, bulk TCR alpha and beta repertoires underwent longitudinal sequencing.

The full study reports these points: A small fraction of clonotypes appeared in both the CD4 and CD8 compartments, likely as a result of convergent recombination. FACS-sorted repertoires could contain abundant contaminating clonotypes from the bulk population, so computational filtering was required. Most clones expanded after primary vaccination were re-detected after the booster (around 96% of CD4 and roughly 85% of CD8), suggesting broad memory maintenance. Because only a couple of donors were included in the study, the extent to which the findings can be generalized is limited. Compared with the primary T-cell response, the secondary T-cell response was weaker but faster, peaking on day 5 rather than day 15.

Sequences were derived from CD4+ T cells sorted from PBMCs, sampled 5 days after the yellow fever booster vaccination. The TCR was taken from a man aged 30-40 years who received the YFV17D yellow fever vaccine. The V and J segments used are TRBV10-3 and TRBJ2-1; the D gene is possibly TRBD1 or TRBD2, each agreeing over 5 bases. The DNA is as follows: TGTGCCATGGAAGCAGAGAGGGGTAGAGTCAATGAGCAGTTCTTC. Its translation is CAMEAERGRVNEQFF.